This T cell receptor (beta chain) was recorded in a study of blood T cell repertoires in COVID-19. Study information: Nucleic acid was either cDNA or gDNA, and it came from T cells, B-cell-depleted T cells, or PBMCs.

Profiling relied on immunoSEQ multiplex PCR, and the TCRdb table lists in-frame clones only, not all of them. Of 540,000 or so clones detected, roughly nine tenths appear once; the ten largest clones hold 7.8%. Germline V gene lookup returns CDR1 LGHDT and CDR2 YNNKEL (reference sequence). V trimming: 0 bases; J trimming: 5 bases; junction bases outside the gene matches: 18. This CDR3 is built from 20 residues. The clonotype was recovered from a woman aged 45-65 years with COVID-19, enrolled during active disease. The chain employs TRBV3-1 (or the pseudogene TRBV3-2) and TRBJ2-7, with 11 nucleotides matching TRBD1. The sequenced sample consisted of peripheral blood. CDR3 sequence: CASSQERTGTGGFWVHEQYF. CDR3 DNA: TGTGCCAGCAGCCAAGAGAGAACCGGGACAGGGGGTTTCTGGGTCCACGAGCAGTACTTC.